This T cell receptor (beta chain) was captured by sequencing in a study of liver allograft versus peripheral blood T cells. As for the study in general: Peripheral blood of the recipients supplied T cell receptor repertoires that were compared with those in transplanted livers.

With 2 bases removed from V and 5 bases from J, the gap between germline ends came to 9 bases. The CDR3 totals 13 residues. Germline V lookup: CDR1 PRHDT, CDR2 FYEKMQ (reference sequence). Each CDR3 protein is one row after TCRdb ran MiXCR on the reads. The sample consists of 6,500 to 10,000 distinct CDR3 sequences, around a fifth of them appearing once. This clonotype was counted between two and nine times. This chain uses TRBV13 with TRBJ2-5, with TRBD2 as a possible D gene (7 bases). The TCR was taken from a human patient who had a liver transplant. Some T cells may possibly be graft donor cells. CDR3 bases: TGTGCCAGCAGCTTACGGGGGGCGGAGACCCAGTACTTC. Translation gives CASSLRGAETQYF. Variable domain in full (rest from reference TRBV13 and TRBJ2-5): AAGVIQSPRHLIKEKRETATLKCYPIPRHDTVYWYQQGPGQDPQFLISFYEKMQSDKGSIPDRFSAQQFSDYHSELNMSSLELGDSALYFCASSLRGAETQYFGPGTRLLVL.